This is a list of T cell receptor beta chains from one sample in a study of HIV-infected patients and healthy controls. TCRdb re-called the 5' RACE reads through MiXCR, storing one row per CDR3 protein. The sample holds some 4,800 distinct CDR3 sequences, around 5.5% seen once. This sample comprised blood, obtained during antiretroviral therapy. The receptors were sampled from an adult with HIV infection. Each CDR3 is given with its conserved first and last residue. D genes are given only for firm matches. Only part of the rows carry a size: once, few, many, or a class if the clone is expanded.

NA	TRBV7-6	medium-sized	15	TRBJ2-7	TGTGCCAGCAGCTTAGTTTCCAGCGGGCGGGCCGAGCAGTACTTC	CASSLVSSGRAEQYF
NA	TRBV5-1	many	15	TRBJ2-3	TGCGCCAGCAGCTCAGGGGTTCCGGGCACAGATACGCAGTATTTT	CASSSGVPGTDTQYF
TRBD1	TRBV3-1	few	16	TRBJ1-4	TGTGCCAGCAGCCACGCGAGGACAGGGTTTAATGAAAAACTGTTTTTT	CASSHARTGFNEKLFF
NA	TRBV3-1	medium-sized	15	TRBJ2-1	TGTGCCAGCAGCCAAGGAAGGGTAGCGGACAATGAGCAGTTCTTC	CASSQGRVADNEQFF
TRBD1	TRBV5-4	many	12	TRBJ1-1	TGTGCCAGCAGCCCTGGGACAGGGGTAACTTTCTTT	CASSPGTGVTFF
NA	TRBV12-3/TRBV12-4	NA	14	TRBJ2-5	TGTGCCAGCAGTTTAAGCTGGGGGTGGGAGACCCAGTACTTC	CASSLSWGWETQYF
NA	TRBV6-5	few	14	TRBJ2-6	TGTGCCAGCAGCCCAACTTCTGGGGCCAACGTCCTGACTTTC	CASSPTSGANVLTF
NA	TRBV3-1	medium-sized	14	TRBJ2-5	TGTGCCAGCAGCCCGACAGGAAGCCAAGAGACCCAGTACTTC	CASSPTGSQETQYF
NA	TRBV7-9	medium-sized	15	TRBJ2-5	TGTGCCAGCAGCTTAATCGGACACTTGGAAGAGACCCAGTACTTC	CASSLIGHLEETQYF
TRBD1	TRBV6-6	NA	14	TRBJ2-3	TGTGCCAGCAGTACCGGGACAGACACAGATACGCAGTATTTT	CASSTGTDTDTQYF
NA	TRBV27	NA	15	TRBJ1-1	TGTGCCAGCAGTTTATCTGGCAGGGTAGGCACTGAAGCTTTCTTT	CASSLSGRVGTEAFF